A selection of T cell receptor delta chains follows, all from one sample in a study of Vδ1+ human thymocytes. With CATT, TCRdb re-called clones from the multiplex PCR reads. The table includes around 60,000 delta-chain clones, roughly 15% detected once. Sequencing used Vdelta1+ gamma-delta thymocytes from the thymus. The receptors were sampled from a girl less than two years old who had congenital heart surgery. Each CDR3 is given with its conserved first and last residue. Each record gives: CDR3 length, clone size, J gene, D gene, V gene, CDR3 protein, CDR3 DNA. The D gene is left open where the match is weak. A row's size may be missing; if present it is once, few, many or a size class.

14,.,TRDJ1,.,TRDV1,CALGERGGPDKLIF,TGTGCTCTTGGGGAACGGGGGGGACCCGATAAACTCATCTTT
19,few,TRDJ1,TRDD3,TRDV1,CALGPPRTGGCLDTDKLIF,TGTGCTCTTGGGCCCCCTCGAACTGGGGGATGCCTCGACACCGATAAACTCATCTTT
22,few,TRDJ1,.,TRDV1,CALGELILRGNWTQRYTDKLIF,TGTGCTCTTGGGGAACTTATCCTACGAGGGAACTGGACGCAACGTTACACCGATAAACTCATCTTT
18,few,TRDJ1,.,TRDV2,CACDTEEGIRKQCDKLIF,TGTGCCTGTGACACCGAAGAGGGGATCCGAAAACAGTGCGATAAACTCATCTTT
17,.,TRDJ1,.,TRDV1,CALGEITGVPYTDKLIF,TGTGCTCTTGGGGAAATTACAGGGGTTCCGTACACCGATAAACTCATCTTT
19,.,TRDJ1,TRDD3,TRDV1,CALGELTYKGDGETDKLIF,TGTGCTCTTGGGGAACTCACCTACAAGGGGGATGGGGAAACCGATAAACTCATCTTT
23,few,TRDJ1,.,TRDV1,CALGELRITLLRGIHYHTDKLIF,TGTGCTCTTGGGGAACTAAGAATTACGCTCCTACGAGGGATACACTACCACACCGATAAACTCATCTTT
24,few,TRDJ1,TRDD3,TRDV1,CALGELNPLPKMGDTREDTDKLIF,TGTGCTCTTGGGGAACTTAACCCGTTACCTAAAATGGGGGATACGCGGGAGGACACCGATAAACTCATCTTT
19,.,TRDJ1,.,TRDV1,CALRERTYGAYLLADKLIF,TGTGCTCTACGAGAGAGGACCTACGGGGCATACCTTCTTGCCGATAAACTCATCTTT
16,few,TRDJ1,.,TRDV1,CALGEIITPYTDKLIF,TGTGCTCTTGGGGAAATAATTACGCCGTACACCGATAAACTCATCTTT
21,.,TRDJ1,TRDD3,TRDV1,CALGEYSLTRTGGSYTDKLIF,TGTGCTCTTGGGGAATATTCCTTGACCCGTACTGGGGGCTCCTACACCGATAAACTCATCTTT
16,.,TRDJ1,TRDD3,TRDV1,CALGGGPTSTGEKLIF,TGTGCTCTTGGGGGAGGACCAACAAGTACTGGGGAGAAACTCATCTTT
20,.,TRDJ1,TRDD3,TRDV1,CALGEKWHFFPTGGYFQLIF,TGTGCTCTTGGGGAAAAATGGCATTTTTTTCCCACTGGGGGATACTTCCAACTCATCTTT
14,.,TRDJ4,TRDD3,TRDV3,CAKRLSGGLRPLIF,TGTGCCAAGAGACTCTCTGGGGGACTCAGACCCCTGATCTTT
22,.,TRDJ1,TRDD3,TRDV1,CALGELPTRCSGGYARTDKLIF,TGTGCTCTTGGGGAACTTCCTACTCGGTGTTCTGGGGGATACGCGCGTACCGATAAACTCATCTTT
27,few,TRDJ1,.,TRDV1,CALGEPGLPTPSGLTGGFPLYTDKLIF,TGTGCTCTTGGGGAACCTGGCCTTCCTACTCCCTCGGGTCTAACTGGGGGATTTCCCCTGTACACCGATAAACTCATCTTT
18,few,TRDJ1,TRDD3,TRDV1,CALGERGGIMRYTDKLIF,TGTGCTCTTGGGGAAAGAGGGGGGATAATGAGGTACACCGATAAACTCATCTTT
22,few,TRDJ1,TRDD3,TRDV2,CACDTGRTLYPSYWGRTDKLIF,TGTGCCTGTGACACCGGTCGTACCCTATACCCGTCATACTGGGGGAGGACCGATAAACTCATCTTT
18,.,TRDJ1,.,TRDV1,CALGERAFPPWYTDKLIF,TGTGCTCTTGGGGAACGGGCGTTCCCGCCATGGTACACCGATAAACTCATCTTT
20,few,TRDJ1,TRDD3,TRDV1,CALGDFPYWGEFLYTDKLIF,TGTGCTCTTGGTGATTTCCCGTACTGGGGGGAATTCTTATACACCGATAAACTCATCTTT
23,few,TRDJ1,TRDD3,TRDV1,CALGKSATFTDFSGGKYTDKLIF,TGTGCTCTTGGGAAGTCTGCTACCTTCACCGACTTCTCTGGGGGCAAGTACACCGATAAACTCATCTTT
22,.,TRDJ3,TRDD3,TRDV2,CAYDTPGRTGGKNSWDTRQMFF,TGTGCCTATGACACCCCCGGTCGGACTGGGGGAAAGAACTCCTGGGACACCCGACAGATGTTTTTC
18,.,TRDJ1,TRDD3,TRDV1,CALGARLGIRKETDKLIF,TGTGCTCTTGGGGCACGCCTGGGGATACGCAAGGAGACCGATAAACTCATCTTT
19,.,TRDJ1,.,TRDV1,CALGEPSSYWGSYTDKLIF,TGTGCTCTTGGGGAACCTTCCTCCTACTGGGGATCGTACACCGATAAACTCATCTTT
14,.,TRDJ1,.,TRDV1,CALGVLPRTDKLIF,TGTGCTCTTGGGGTGCTACCCCGCACCGATAAACTCATCTTT
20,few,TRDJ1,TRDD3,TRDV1,CALGDPNPLVGDTYTDKLIF,TGTGCTCTTGGGGACCCCAATCCCCTAGTGGGGGATACATACACCGATAAACTCATCTTT
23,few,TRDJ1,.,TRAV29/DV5,CSVLLCSKLCTGGYWGYTDKLIF,.
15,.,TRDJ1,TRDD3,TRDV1,CALRLGDKVGDKLIF,TGTGCTCTTCGACTGGGGGATAAGGTCGGCGATAAACTCATCTTT